This record concerns one T cell receptor beta chain sequence. The data were obtained in a study of blood T cell repertoires in COVID-19. On the study more broadly: Italy, Spain and the United States were the sources of the convalescent and acute COVID-19 samples. T cells, B-cell-depleted T cells, or PBMCs supplied cDNA or gDNA.

V gave up 3 bases and J gave up 4 bases, with 15 bases separating them. Germline CDR1 and CDR2: SEHNR and FQNEAQ (reference sequence). The CDR3 extends over 15 amino acids. As originally analysed: Scientists estimated how many nucleated cells there were by amplifying reference gene primers. Clones were sequenced by immunoSEQ multiplex PCR, and TCRdb holds only the in-frame ones, with some missing. D and trimming were read from the DNA, whereas the V and J calls and clone size are those reported in that table. The table has about 140,000 clones, 88% seen once. The V and J genes are TRBV7-9 and TRBJ1-1; tentatively, D is TRBD1 (5 bases). Sequencing was performed on peripheral blood. The receptor was isolated from a man aged 55 to 69 with active or convalescent COVID-19. In nucleotides, the CDR3 is TGTGCCAGCAGCTTTGGGGGGAATCGGTTCACTGAAGCTTTCTTT. It translates to CASSFGGNRFTEAFF.